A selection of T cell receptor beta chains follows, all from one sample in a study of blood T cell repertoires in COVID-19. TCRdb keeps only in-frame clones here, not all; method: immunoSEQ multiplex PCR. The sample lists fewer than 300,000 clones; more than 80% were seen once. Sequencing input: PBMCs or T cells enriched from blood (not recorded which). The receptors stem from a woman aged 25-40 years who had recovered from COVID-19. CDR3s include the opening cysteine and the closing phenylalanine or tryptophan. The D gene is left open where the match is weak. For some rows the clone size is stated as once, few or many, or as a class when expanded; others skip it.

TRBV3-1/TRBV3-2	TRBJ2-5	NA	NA	TGTGCCAGCAGCGGATCGGGAGAGACCCAGTACTTC	CASSGSGETQYF
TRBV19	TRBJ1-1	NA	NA	TGTGCCAGTATAAGAGGGAGACGAACTGAAGCTTTCTTT	CASIRGRRTEAFF
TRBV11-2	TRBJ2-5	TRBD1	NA	TGTGCCAGCAGCTTCGGGACAGGGGTAGAGACCCAGTACTTC	CASSFGTGVETQYF
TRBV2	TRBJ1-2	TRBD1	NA	TGTGCCAGCAGCGATGGACAGGGGATGGGTGGCTACACCTTC	CASSDGQGMGGYTF
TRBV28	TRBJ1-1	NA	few	TGTGCCAGCAGTTCAAACCGAATTGGGGCGAGCACTGAAGCTTTCTTT	CASSSNRIGASTEAFF
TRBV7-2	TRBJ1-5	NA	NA	TGTGCCAGCAGCCGTCCAGGACTGAGCAATCAGCCCCAGCATTTT	CASSRPGLSNQPQHF
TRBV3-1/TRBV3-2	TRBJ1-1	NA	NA	TGTGCCAGCAGCCGCGTAGGTGGGGACTTGAACACTGAAGCTTTCTTT	CASSRVGGDLNTEAFF
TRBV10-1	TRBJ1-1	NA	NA	TGCGCCAGCAGTGAGCTGGGAGATCCCATGAACACTGAAGCTTTCTTT	CASSELGDPMNTEAFF
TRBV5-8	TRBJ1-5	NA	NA	TGTGCCAGCAGACAGGGTCTTAGCAATCAGCCCCAGCATTTT	CASRQGLSNQPQHF
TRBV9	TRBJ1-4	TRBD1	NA	TGTGCCAGCAGCGTAGGGCAGGGGGCGCGGGAAAAACTGTTTTTT	CASSVGQGAREKLFF
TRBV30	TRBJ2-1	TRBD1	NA	TGTGCCTGGAGCGGGGACAGGGGTCGCAATGAGCAGTTCTTC	CAWSGDRGRNEQFF
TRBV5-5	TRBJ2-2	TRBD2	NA	TGTGCCAGCAGCTGGGGGGGACCGAACACCGGGGAGCTGTTTTTT	CASSWGGPNTGELFF
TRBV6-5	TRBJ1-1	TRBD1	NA	TGTGCCAGCAGTCTGGGGGACAGGGGGAGGACTGAAGCTTTCTTT	CASSLGDRGRTEAFF
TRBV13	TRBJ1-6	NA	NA	TGTGCCACTTCCAGGAATCGGGAGGCCCCCCTCCACTTT	CATSRNREAPLHF
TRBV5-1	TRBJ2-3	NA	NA	TGCGCCAGCAGCTTCAGAGAGGTTACAGATACGCAGTATTTT	CASSFREVTDTQYF
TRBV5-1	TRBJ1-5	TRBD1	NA	TGCGCCAGCAGCATAGCTCCGGGACAGCACAATCAGCCCCAGCATTTT	CASSIAPGQHNQPQHF
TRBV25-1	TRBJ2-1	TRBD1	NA	TGTGCCAGCATAAACAGGGGGGAGCAGTTCTTC	CASINRGEQFF
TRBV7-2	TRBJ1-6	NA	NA	TGTGCCAGCAGACCAGACTTGCTCAATTCACCCCTCCACTTT	CASRPDLLNSPLHF
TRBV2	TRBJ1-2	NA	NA	TGTGCCAGCAGTCCGAACTATGGCTACACCTTC	CASSPNYGYTF
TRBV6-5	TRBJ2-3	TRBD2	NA	TGTGCCAGCGTGGGACTAGCGGGAACAGATACGCAGTATTTT	CASVGLAGTDTQYF
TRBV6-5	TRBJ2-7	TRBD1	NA	TGTGCCAGCAGTTACTCGAAGGGACAGGGTCTCTACGAGCAGTACTTC	CASSYSKGQGLYEQYF
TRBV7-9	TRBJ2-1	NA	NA	TGTGCCAGCAGCCGAGAACTACAGGACAATGAGCAGTTCTTC	CASSRELQDNEQFF
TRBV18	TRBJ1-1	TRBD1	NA	TGTGCCAGCTCACTAAAGGGACAGGGGGCGAGCACTGAAGCTTTCTTT	CASSLKGQGASTEAFF
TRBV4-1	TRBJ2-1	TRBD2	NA	TGCGCCAGCAGCCAAGAGTCTAGCGGGAGGGGCAATGAGCAGTTCTTC	CASSQESSGRGNEQFF
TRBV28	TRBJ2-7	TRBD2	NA	TGTGCCAGCAGTTTACTGACTAGCGGAAACTACGAGCAGTACTTC	CASSLLTSGNYEQYF
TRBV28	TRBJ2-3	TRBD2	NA	TGTGCCAGCCCTGGGGGGGGAAACCCGCCTTACACAGATACGCAGTATTTT	CASPGGGNPPYTDTQYF
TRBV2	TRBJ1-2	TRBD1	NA	TGTGCCAGCAGAAGCGGGACAGGTTACGGCTACACCTTC	CASRSGTGYGYTF
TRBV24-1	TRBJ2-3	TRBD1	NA	TGTGCCACCAGTGAGGCAGGGGGTACCCTAACGCAGTATTTT	CATSEAGGTLTQYF
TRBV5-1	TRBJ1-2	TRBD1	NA	TGCGCCAGCAGCCCGGGACAGGGAAGTGACGGCTACACCTTC	CASSPGQGSDGYTF
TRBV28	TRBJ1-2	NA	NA	TGTGCCAGCAGTTTGTTTGAACCCGGGTATGGCTACACCTTC	CASSLFEPGYGYTF
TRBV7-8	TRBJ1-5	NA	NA	TGTGCCAGCAGCTTAGGAGGGGGATTTCAGCCCCAGCATTTT	CASSLGGGFQPQHF
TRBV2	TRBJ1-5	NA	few	TGTGCCAGCAGCTACCTGGGGGAGGTCCAGCATTTT	CASSYLGEVQHF
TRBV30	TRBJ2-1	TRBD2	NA	TGTGCCTGGAGTGTCGGCCTAGCGGGAGGTTCAGGGCAGTTCTTC	CAWSVGLAGGSGQFF
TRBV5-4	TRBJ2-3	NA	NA	TGTGCCAGCAGCTGGGGAGCCGGTACAGATACGCAGTATTTT	CASSWGAGTDTQYF
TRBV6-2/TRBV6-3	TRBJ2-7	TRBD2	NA	TGTGCCAGCAGTTACGTTCCTACTAGCGGGAGTGGCTACGAGCAGTACTTC	CASSYVPTSGSGYEQYF
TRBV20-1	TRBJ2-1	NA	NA	TGCAGTGCTAGTGCGGTAGCTTCCTACAATGAGCAGTTCTTC	CSASAVASYNEQFF
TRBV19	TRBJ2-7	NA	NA	TGTGCCAGTAGTATCGCGGTAGGGCGAGCGGTCTACGAGCAGTACTTC	CASSIAVGRAVYEQYF
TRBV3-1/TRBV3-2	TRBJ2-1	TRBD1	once	TGTGCCAGCAGCACACCGGGACAGGGGGCCGATGAGCAGTTCTTC	CASSTPGQGADEQFF
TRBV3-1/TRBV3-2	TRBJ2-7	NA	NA	TGTGCCAGCAGCCAAGATCGAATCCAGGGGGGAGAGCAGTACTTC	CASSQDRIQGGEQYF
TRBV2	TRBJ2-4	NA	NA	TGTGCCAGCAGTCCGGGACACTTTACGGACATTCAGTACTTC	CASSPGHFTDIQYF
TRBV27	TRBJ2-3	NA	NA	TGTGCCAGCAGTTTATTAACTAGCCTCACAGATACGCAGTATTTT	CASSLLTSLTDTQYF
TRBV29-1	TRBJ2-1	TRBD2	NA	TGCAGCGTTTATCCTAGCGGAGAGCAGTTCTTC	CSVYPSGEQFF
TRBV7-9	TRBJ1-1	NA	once	TGTGCCAGCAACCTAGACCAGGCTTTCTTT	CASNLDQAFF
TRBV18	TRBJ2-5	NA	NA	TGTGCCAGCTCACCAGGAGGACGGGAGACCCAGTACTTC	CASSPGGRETQYF
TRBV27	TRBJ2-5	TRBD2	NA	TGTGCCCGCAGTGCGGGCCGGGGGGGGGACGCAAGAGAAGAGACCCAGTACTTC	CARSAGRGGDAREETQYF
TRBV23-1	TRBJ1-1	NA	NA	TGCGCCAGCAGTCGGGTCAGGGGCCTGAACACTGAAGCTTTCTTT	CASSRVRGLNTEAFF
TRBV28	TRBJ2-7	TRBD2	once	TGTGCCAGCAGTTTATCGGGACTAGCGAACTACGAGCAGTACTTC	CASSLSGLANYEQYF
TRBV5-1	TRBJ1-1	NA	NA	TGCGCCAGCAGCATAACAGGGTATAACACTGAAGCTTTCTTT	CASSITGYNTEAFF
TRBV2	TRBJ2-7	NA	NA	TGTGCCAGCAGTCAACAGGGCTACGAGCAGTACTTC	CASSQQGYEQYF
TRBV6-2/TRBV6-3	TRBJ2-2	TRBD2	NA	TGTGCCAGCAGTTACCCTACTAGCGGGAGGGCCCTTGGCTCCGGGGAGCTGTTTTTT	CASSYPTSGRALGSGELFF
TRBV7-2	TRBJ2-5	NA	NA	TGTGCCAGCAGCTTAGCAGGGGGTGAGACCCAGTACTTC	CASSLAGGETQYF
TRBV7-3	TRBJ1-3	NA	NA	TGTGCCAGCAGCTTCGGTAGAGGAAACACCATATATTTT	CASSFGRGNTIYF
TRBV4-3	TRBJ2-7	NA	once	TGCGCCAGCAGCCAAGAGGTTGGCGGACTAACCTACGAGCAGTACTTC	CASSQEVGGLTYEQYF
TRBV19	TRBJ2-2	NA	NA	TGTGCCAGTAGTATAGGACCGGGAGTGAGCACCGGGGAGCTGTTTTTT	CASSIGPGVSTGELFF
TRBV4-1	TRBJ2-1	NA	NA	TGCGCCAGCAGCCAAGATCGAGACTGGCCTAATGAGCAGTTCTTC	CASSQDRDWPNEQFF
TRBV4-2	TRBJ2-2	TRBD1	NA	TGTGCCAGCAGCCCTCGACAGGGGGCGAACACCGGGGAGCTGTTTTTT	CASSPRQGANTGELFF
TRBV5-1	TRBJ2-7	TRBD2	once	TGCGCCAGCAGCACAGCCGGGACTAGCTATCCCTACGAGCAGTACTTC	CASSTAGTSYPYEQYF
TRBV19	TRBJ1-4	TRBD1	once	TGTGCCAGTAGTACCGGACAGGGGGCGAGAACTAATGAAAAACTGTTTTTT	CASSTGQGARTNEKLFF
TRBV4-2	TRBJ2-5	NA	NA	TGTGCCAGCAGCCAAGATAGAGAGACCCAGTACTTC	CASSQDRETQYF